The 22 T cell receptor beta chains presented below share a single source sample, sequenced in a study of T-cell memory formation after mild COVID-19. TCRdb re-called the 5' RACE reads with MiXCR, one entry per CDR3 protein. The table records roughly 200,000 distinct CDR3 sequences, around 15% of them present only once. Material for sequencing was PBMCs or a T cell subset sorted from them (not recorded which). The source of these receptors is an adult woman who had mild COVID-19 (a few samples of this study predate the infection). Cell type and time point are not known.

V gene TRBV9 combines with J gene TRBJ1-6; D is possibly TRBD1 (6 bases). The CDR3 has 15 residues. Germline V gives CDR1 SGDLS, CDR2 YYNGEE. The ends were cut back, 4 bases at V and 8 bases at J, with 16 bases in the middle. This CDR3 is CASSIKEGGYSPLHF. The CDR3 DNA reads TGTGCCAGCAGCATTAAAGAGGGGGGATATTCACCCCTCCACTTT.

This clonotype has a handful of counts. The V gene is TRBV20-1, the J gene TRBJ2-2; D could derive from TRBD1 or TRBD2 (6 bases each). This CDR3 is built from 17 residues. Germline V CDR1 and CDR2: DFQATT, SNEGSKA (reference sequence). Trimming stripped 3 bases from V and 2 bases from J, with 19 bases between. For the CDR3, the DNA is TGCAGTGCTAGGGGGATCCTGAGGGGGGCTAACACCGGGGAGCTGTTTTTT. Its translation is CSARGILRGANTGELFF.

This clonotype came up many times. The chain combines TRBV5-1 with TRBJ1-1; D unclear. The V end lost 4 bases, the J end lost 0 bases, and 7 bases lay between the germline ends. This CDR3 is 13 amino acids long. The V gene's germline CDR1 is SGHRS and CDR2 YFSETQ. DNA for the CDR3: TGCGCCAGCAGCCGGACGGTGAACACTGAAGCTTTCTTT. Translated: CASSRTVNTEAFF. The complete variable domain, with remaining parts taken from reference TRBV5-1 and TRBJ1-1, reads KAGVTQTPRYLIKTRGQQVTLSCSPISGHRSVSWYQQTPGQGLQFLFEYFSETQRNKGNFPGRFSGRQFSNSRSEMNVSTLELGDSALYLCASSRTVNTEAFFGQGTRLTVV.

The chain couples TRBV20-1 to TRBJ2-5; 7 nucleotides match TRBD2. Germline CDR1 reads DFQATT; CDR2 reads SNEGSKA (reference sequence). The CDR3 has 12 residues. V lost 6 bases to trimming and J lost 5 bases; unmatched junction nucleotides: 6. The CDR3 sequence is CSAGTNLETQYF. The CDR3 bases are TGCAGTGCCGGGACTAATCTTGAGACCCAGTACTTC.

V is TRBV2 and J is TRBJ2-7; 14 nucleotides align to TRBD2. Germline CDR1 reads SNHLY; CDR2 reads FYNNEI. There are 19 residues in the CDR3. After removal of 5 bases from V and 0 bases from J, the junction contained 12 bases not matched to a gene. The CDR3 spells CASSSSRPGLAGASYEQYF. In nucleotides, the CDR3 is TGTGCCAGCAGTTCGAGCCGCCCGGGACTAGCGGGGGCCTCCTACGAGCAGTACTTC.

This clonotype was detected only a few times. This chain connects TRBV6-2 or TRBV6-3 to TRBJ2-3; no firm D call. This CDR3 comprises 11 residues. The V gene lost 8 bases and the J gene lost 3 bases, with 6 bases spanning the gap. Germline lookup yields CDR1 MNHEY and CDR2 SVGEGT. The CDR3 DNA reads TGTGCCAGCGGCGATACAGATACGCAGTATTTT. Translating gives CASGDTDTQYF.

There are a few counts of this clonotype. The J gene is TRBJ2-7, the V gene TRBV7-8, with TRBD1 matching 9 bases. This CDR3 is built from 13 residues. Per germline, CDR1 SGHVS and CDR2 FQNEAQ. Unmatched junction bases numbered 4, after V lost 8 bases and J lost 2 bases. This CDR3 reads CASGGDRAYEQYF. CDR3 bases: TGTGCCAGCGGAGGGGACAGGGCCTACGAGCAGTACTTC. Full variable domain (outside the CDR3, taken from reference TRBV7-8 and TRBJ2-7): GAGVSQSPRYKVAKRGQDVALRCDPISGHVSLFWYQQALGQGPEFLTYFQNEAQLDKSGLPSDRFFAERPEGSVSTLKIQRTQQEDSAVYLCASGGDRAYEQYFGPGTRLTVT.

The chain uses TRBV7-2 and TRBJ2-2; D may be TRBD1 (8 bases). CDR1 is SGHTA, CDR2 FQGNSA, per germline. The germline V and J ends were trimmed by 8 bases and 6 bases, with 16 bases remaining between them. The CDR3 totals 14 residues. This CDR3 reads CASGRQGRAGELFF. The CDR3 nucleotides are TGTGCCAGCGGACGACAGGGGAGGGCCGGGGAGCTGTTTTTT.

The chain is built from TRBV5-4 and TRBJ2-5, with TRBD1 matching 9 bases. V dropped 3 bases and J dropped 4; count of bases not matched to a gene: 4. Germline CDR1 and CDR2: SGHNT and YYREEE (reference sequence). This CDR3 is built from 14 residues. The DNA of the CDR3 is TGTGCCAGCAGCTCGGGACAGGGCATAGAGACCCAGTACTTC. Translation gives CASSSGQGIETQYF.

At least ten counts were recorded for this clonotype. This chain connects TRBV4-3 to TRBJ2-5; D is undetermined. Trimming removed 0 bases at V and 4 bases at J, with 6 bases between. This CDR3 spans 13 amino acids. In germline, CDR1 is LGHNA, CDR2 YSLEER. This chain's CDR3 is CASSQDPSETQYF. In DNA, the CDR3 is TGCGCCAGCAGCCAAGATCCGTCAGAGACCCAGTACTTC.

This clonotype appeared a few times. This chain links TRBV27 with TRBJ2-5; D may be TRBD1 (6 bases). V gave up 0 bases and J gave up 2 bases, with 10 bases separating them. The length of the CDR3 is 15 residues. Germline CDR1 reads MNHEY; CDR2 reads SMNVEV (reference sequence). The CDR3 protein is CASSLSPDRQETQYF. In DNA form, the CDR3 reads TGTGCCAGCAGTTTATCACCGGACAGACAAGAGACCCAGTACTTC.

This clonotype has a handful of counts. V usage is TRBV5-1 and J usage is TRBJ1-6; tentative D call: TRBD1 (5 bases). Trimming took 7 bases from V and 7 from J, leaving 18 bases between them. The CDR3 extends over 15 amino acids. CDR1 is SGHRS, CDR2 YFSETQ, per germline. CDR3 DNA sequence: TGCGCCAGCGCGGTAGGGGCCCGGGAGAATTCACCCCTCCACTTT. It translates to CASAVGARENSPLHF.

Here the CDR3 DNA reads TGTGCCAGCAGTCCCAGGGGTAGAGCTAACTATGGCTACACCTTC. Its protein product is CASSPRGRANYGYTF. This sequence joins TRBV27 and TRBJ1-2, with a possible D match to TRBD1 (6 bases). The germline V gene has CDR1 MNHEY and CDR2 SMNVEV (reference sequence). Trimming shortened V by 5 bases and J by 0 bases, and 13 bases separated the two germline ends. CDR3 size: 15 residues.

V and J are TRBV2 and TRBJ2-1; perhaps TRBD2 as D (7 bases). Germline-derived CDR1 and CDR2 are SNHLY and FYNNEI. This CDR3 region has 16 residues. V dropped 3 bases and J dropped 4 bases, with 16 bases sitting between them. The CDR3 protein is CASSDGRGRPYNEQFF. The CDR3, as DNA: TGTGCCAGCAGTGATGGGAGGGGGAGACCATACAATGAGCAGTTCTTC.

This clonotype was counted once. The gene calls are TRBV4-1 and TRBJ1-3; maybe TRBD1 (6 bases). Deletions cut 1 base from V and 2 bases from J, with 12 bases between. The CDR3 is 16 residues long. From germline, CDR1 is MGHRA and CDR2 YSYEKL. The CDR3 sequence is CASSQVRGGPGNTIYF. CDR3 sequence (DNA): TGCGCCAGCAGCCAAGTGAGGGGGGGGCCTGGAAACACCATATATTTT.

This clonotype was observed a handful of times. The J gene is TRBJ2-5, the V gene TRBV10-3; D is unclear. Trimming shortened V by 6 bases and J by 3 bases, and 11 bases separated the two germline ends. This CDR3 contains 13 residues. Germline CDR1 is ENHRY and CDR2 is SYGVKD. In DNA, the CDR3 is TGTGCCATCAGGGACGCAATGAAAGAGACCCAGTACTTC. Protein: CAIRDAMKETQYF.

The rearrangement links TRBV2 to TRBJ1-1; D is undetermined. V was trimmed by 7 bases and J by 8 bases, leaving 14 bases between them. The germline V gene has CDR1 SNHLY and CDR2 FYNNEI. CDR3 length: 12 residues. The CDR3 region is CASTRDGVEAFF. CDR3 nucleotides: TGTGCCAGCACAAGAGACGGAGTAGAAGCTTTCTTT.

Concerning this clonotype itself: One junction end does not reproduce the germline sequence, and a read error may be involved. This rearrangement joins TRBV6-5 to TRBJ2-6; no reliable D call. CDR1 is MNHEY and CDR2 is SVGAGI in the germline V gene. The CDR3 contains 12 residues. The CDR3 coding sequence is TGTGCCACCAGTTCTGGGGCCAACGTCCTGACTTTC. It specifies CATSSGANVLTF.

The chain recombines TRBV15 with TRBJ1-1; D might be TRBD1 (6 bases). The CDR3 covers 14 residues. Germline V gene sequence: CDR1 LNHNV, CDR2 YYDKDF (reference sequence). V was clipped by 6 bases and J by 3 bases, with 14 bases between them. The chain's CDR3 is CATSKGGLDTEAFF. CDR3 coding DNA: TGTGCCACCAGTAAGGGGGGATTGGACACTGAAGCTTTCTTT.

This clonotype was counted only a few times. This rearrangement joins TRBV29-1 to TRBJ2-7, with D tentatively TRBD2 (5 bases). The CDR3 is 11 residues long. CDR1 and CDR2 (germline): SQVTM, ANQGSEA. V was trimmed by 4 bases and J by 4 bases, leaving 8 bases between them. CDR3 bases: TGCAGCGTTGGTTCGGGGTACGAGCAGTACTTC. This sequence encodes CSVGSGYEQYF.

The chain carries TRBV7-2 and TRBJ2-1, with D tentatively TRBD1 (6 bases). Germline values: CDR1 SGHTA, CDR2 FQGNSA. With 4 bases removed from V and 0 bases from J, the gap between germline ends came to 13 bases. The CDR3 is 16 residues long. In nucleotides, the CDR3 is TGTGCCAGCAGCTCGGCAGGGACAATCTCCTACAATGAGCAGTTCTTC. This sequence encodes CASSSAGTISYNEQFF.

This clonotype was detected only a few times. This chain connects TRBV5-1 to TRBJ2-3; TRBD1 agrees at 8 bases. Germline V lookup: CDR1 SGHRS, CDR2 YFSETQ. This CDR3 has 17 amino acids. J lost 1 base, V lost 4 bases, and 11 bases had no gene match. The CDR3 sequence: CASSRGQAYSGTDTQYF. In DNA form, the CDR3 reads TGCGCCAGCAGCCGGGGACAGGCATACTCGGGCACAGATACGCAGTATTTT.